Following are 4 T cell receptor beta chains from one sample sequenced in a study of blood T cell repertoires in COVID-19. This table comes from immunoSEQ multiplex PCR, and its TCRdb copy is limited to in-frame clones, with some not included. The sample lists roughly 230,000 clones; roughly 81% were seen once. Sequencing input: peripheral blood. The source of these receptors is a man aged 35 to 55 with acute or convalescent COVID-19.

CDR3 bases: TGCGCCAGCAGTCGGTACGGGGGGCAAGAGACCCAGTACTTC. Translating gives CASSRYGGQETQYF. The chain couples TRBV10-2 to TRBJ2-5; 7 nucleotides line up with TRBD2. The ends lost 5 bases at V and 2 bases at J; junction bases unmatched: 5. This CDR3 has 14 residues. Looked up from germline, CDR1 is WSHSY and CDR2 is SAAADI.

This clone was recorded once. In DNA, the CDR3 is TGTGCCAGCAGCTCCCCTCAGCGGGGGCCCAATGAGCAGTTCTTC. It specifies CASSSPQRGPNEQFF. This chain uses TRBV7-2 with TRBJ2-1, with TRBD2 matching over 8 bases. Germline V CDR1 and CDR2: SGHTA, FQGNSA. The CDR3 totals 15 residues. J lost 6 bases, V lost 4 bases, and 8 bases had no gene match. Variable domain in full (rest from reference TRBV7-2 and TRBJ2-1): GAGVSQSPSNKVTEKGKDVELRCDPISGHTALYWYRQSLGQGLEFLIYFQGNSAPDKSGLPSDRFSAERTGGSVSTLTIQRTQQEDSAVYLCASSSPQRGPNEQFFGPGTRLTVL.

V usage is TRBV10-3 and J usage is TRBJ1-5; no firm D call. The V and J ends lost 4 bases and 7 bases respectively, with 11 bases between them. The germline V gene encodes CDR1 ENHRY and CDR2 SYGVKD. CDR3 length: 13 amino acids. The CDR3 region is CAISAGSEQPQHF. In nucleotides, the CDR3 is TGTGCCATCAGTGCAGGCTCAGAGCAGCCCCAGCATTTT.

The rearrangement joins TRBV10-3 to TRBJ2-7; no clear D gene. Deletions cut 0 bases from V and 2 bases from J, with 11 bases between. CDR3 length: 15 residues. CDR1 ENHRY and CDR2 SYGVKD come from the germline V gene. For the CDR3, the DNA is TGTGCCATCAGTGAGTCTGCCGGGTCTACCTACGAGCAGTACTTC. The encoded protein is CAISESAGSTYEQYF.